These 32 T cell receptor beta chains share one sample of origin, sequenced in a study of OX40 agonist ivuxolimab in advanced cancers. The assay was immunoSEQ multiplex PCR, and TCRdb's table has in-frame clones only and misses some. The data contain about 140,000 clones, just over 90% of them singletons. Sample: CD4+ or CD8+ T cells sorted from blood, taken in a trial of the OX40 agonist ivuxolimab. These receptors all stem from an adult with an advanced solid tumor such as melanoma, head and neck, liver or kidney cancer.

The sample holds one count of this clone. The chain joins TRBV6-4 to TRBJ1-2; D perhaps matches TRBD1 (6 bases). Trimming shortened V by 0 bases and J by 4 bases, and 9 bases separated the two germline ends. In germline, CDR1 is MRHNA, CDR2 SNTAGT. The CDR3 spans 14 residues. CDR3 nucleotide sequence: TGTGCCAGCAGTGACTCGGGACAAGCCTATGGCTACACCTTC. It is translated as CASSDSGQAYGYTF.

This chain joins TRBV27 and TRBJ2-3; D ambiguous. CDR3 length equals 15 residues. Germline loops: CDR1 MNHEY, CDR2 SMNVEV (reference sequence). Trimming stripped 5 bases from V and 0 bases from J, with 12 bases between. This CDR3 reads CASSPLQLSTDTQYF. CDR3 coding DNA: TGTGCCAGCAGTCCCCTCCAGCTCAGCACAGATACGCAGTATTTT.

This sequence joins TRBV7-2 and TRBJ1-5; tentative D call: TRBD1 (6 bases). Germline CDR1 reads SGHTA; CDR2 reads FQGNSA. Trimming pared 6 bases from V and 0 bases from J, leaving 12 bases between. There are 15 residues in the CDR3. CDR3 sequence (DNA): TGTGCCAGCAGTAGGGGGGAATCTAGCAATCAGCCCCAGCATTTT. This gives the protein CASSRGESSNQPQHF.

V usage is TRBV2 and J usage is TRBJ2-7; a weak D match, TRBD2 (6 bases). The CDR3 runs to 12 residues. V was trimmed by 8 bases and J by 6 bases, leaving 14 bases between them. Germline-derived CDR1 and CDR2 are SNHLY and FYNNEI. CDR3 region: CASSGTGGEQYF. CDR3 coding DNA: TGTGCCAGCTCGGGAACCGGGGGCGAGCAGTACTTC. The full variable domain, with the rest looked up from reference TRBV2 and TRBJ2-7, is EPEVTQTPSHQVTQMGQEVILRCVPISNHLYFYWYRQILGQKVEFLVSFYNNEISEKSEIFDDQFSVERPDGSNFTLKIRSTKLEDSAMYFCASSGTGGEQYFGPGTRLTVT.

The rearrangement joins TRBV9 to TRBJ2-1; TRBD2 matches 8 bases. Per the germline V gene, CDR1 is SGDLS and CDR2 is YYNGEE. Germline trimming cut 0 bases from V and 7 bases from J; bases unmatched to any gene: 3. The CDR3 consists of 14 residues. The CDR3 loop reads CASSVGGRLNEQFF. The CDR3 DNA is TGTGCCAGCAGCGTAGGCGGGAGGTTGAATGAGCAGTTCTTC.

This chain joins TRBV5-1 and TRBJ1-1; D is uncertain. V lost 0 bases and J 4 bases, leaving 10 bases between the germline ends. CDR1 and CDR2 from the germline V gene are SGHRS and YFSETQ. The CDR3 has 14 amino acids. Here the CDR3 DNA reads TGCGCCAGCAGCTTGGATGTGGAGGGCACTGAAGCTTTCTTT. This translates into CASSLDVEGTEAFF.

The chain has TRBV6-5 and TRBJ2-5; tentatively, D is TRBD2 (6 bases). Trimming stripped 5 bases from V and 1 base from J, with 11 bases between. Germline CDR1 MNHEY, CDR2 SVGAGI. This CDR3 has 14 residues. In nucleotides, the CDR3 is TGTGCCAGCAGTAGAAGACTAGGCCAAGAGACCCAGTACTTC. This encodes CASSRRLGQETQYF.

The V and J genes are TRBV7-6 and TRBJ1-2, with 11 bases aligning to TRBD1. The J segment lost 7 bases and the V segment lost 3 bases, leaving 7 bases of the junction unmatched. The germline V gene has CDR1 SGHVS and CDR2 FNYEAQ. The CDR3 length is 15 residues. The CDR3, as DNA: TGTGCCAGCAGCTTGTCCGGGACAGGGGGATTTGGCTACACCTTC. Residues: CASSLSGTGGFGYTF. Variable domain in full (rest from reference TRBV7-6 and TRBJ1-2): GAGVSQSPRYKVTKRGQDVALRCDPISGHVSLYWYRQALGQGPEFLTYFNYEAQQDKSGLPNDRFSAERPEGSISTLTIQRTEQRDSAMYRCASSLSGTGGFGYTFGSGTRLTVV.

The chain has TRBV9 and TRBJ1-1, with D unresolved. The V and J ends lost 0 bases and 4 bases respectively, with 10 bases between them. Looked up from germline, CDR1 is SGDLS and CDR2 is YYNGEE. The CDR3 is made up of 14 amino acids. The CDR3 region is CASSVAPWGTEAFF. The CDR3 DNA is TGTGCCAGCAGCGTAGCCCCCTGGGGCACTGAAGCTTTCTTT.

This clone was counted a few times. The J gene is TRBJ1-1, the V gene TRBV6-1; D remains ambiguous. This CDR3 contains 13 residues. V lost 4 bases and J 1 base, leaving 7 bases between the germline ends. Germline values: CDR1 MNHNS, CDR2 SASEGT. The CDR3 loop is CASSVFGNTEAFF. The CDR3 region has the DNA TGTGCCAGCAGTGTCTTCGGGAACACTGAAGCTTTCTTT.

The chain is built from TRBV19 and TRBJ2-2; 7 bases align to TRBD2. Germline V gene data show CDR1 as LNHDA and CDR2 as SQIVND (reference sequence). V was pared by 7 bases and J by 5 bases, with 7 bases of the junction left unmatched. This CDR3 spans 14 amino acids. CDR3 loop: CASISGTTTGELFF. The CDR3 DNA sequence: TGTGCCAGTATATCCGGGACTACGACCGGGGAGCTGTTTTTT.

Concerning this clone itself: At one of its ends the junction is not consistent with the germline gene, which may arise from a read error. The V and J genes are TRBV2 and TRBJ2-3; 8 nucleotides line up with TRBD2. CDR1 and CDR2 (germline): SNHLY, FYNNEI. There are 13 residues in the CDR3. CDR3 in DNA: TGCAGCTCCGGGAGGGAGAGCACAGATACGCAGTATTTT. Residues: CSSGRESTDTQYF.

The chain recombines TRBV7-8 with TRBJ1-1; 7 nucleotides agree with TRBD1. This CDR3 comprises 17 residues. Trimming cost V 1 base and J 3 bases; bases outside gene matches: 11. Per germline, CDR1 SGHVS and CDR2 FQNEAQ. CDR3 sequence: CASSLVRQGALDTEAFF. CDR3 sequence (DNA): TGTGCCAGCAGCTTAGTTAGACAGGGAGCATTAGACACTGAAGCTTTCTTT.

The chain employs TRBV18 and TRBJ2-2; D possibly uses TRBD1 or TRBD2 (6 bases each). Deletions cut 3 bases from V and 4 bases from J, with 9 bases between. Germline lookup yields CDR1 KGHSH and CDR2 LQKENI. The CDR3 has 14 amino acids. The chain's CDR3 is CASSPPGATGELFF. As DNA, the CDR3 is TGTGCCAGCTCACCCCCGGGGGCCACCGGGGAGCTGTTTTTT.

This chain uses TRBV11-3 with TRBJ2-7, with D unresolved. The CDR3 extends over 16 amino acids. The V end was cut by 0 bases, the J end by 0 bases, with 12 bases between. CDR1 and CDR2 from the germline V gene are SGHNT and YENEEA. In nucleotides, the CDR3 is TGTGCCAGCAGCTTAGATCGTGCGGAAAACTCCTACGAGCAGTACTTC. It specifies CASSLDRAENSYEQYF.

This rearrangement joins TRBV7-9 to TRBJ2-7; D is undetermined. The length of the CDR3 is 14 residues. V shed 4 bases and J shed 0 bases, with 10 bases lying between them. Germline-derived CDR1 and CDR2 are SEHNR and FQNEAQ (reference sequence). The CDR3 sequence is CASSYGRFSYEQYF. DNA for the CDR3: TGTGCCAGCAGCTACGGACGGTTCTCCTACGAGCAGTACTTC. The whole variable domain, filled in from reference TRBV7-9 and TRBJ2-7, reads DTGVSQNPRHKITKRGQNVTFRCDPISEHNRLYWYRQTLGQGPEFLTYFQNEAQLEKSRLLSDRFSAERPKGSFSTLEIQRTEQGDSAMYLCASSYGRFSYEQYFGPGTRLTVT.

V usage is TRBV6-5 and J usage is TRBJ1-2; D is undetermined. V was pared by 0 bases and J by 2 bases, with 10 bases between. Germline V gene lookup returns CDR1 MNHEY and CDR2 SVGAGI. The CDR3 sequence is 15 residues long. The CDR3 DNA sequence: TGTGCCAGCAGTTACTCGAGTACAGACAACTATGGCTACACCTTC. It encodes CASSYSSTDNYGYTF.

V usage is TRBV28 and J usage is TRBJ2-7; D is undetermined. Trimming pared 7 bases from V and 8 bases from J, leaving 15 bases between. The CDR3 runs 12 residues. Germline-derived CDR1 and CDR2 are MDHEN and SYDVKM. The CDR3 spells CASIAPNLKQYF. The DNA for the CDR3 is TGTGCCAGCATAGCCCCTAACCTGAAGCAGTACTTC.

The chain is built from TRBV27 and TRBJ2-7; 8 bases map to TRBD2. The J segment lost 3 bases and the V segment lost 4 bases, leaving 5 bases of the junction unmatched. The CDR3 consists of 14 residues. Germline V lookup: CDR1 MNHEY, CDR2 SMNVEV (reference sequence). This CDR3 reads CASSSGTRGYEQYF. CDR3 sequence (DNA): TGTGCCAGCAGTTCTGGGACTAGGGGCTACGAGCAGTACTTC.

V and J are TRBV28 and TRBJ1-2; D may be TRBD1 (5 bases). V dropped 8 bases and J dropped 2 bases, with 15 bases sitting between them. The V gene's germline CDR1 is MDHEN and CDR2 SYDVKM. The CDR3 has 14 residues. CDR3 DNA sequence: TGTGCCAGCGCCGCCCCGGGGCGGAACTATGGCTACACCTTC. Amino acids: CASAAPGRNYGYTF.

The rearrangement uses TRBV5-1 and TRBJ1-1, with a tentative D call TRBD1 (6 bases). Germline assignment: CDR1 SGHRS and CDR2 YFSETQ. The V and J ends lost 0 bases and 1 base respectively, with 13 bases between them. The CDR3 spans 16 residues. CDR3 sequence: CASSLALRGQNTEAFF. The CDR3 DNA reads TGCGCCAGCAGCTTGGCGTTAAGGGGACAGAACACTGAAGCTTTCTTT.

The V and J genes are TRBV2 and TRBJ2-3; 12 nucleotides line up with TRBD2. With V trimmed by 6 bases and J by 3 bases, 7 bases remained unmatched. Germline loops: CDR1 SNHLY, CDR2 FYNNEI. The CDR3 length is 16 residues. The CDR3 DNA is TGTGCCAGCAGAGAGGGACTAGCGGGTAGTACAGATACGCAGTATTTT. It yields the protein CASREGLAGSTDTQYF.

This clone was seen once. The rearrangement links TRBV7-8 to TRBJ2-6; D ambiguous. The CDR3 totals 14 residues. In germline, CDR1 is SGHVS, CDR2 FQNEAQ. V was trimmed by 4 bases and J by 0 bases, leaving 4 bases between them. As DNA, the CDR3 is TGTGCCAGCAGCTCAGGCTCTGGGGCCAACGTCCTGACTTTC. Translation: CASSSGSGANVLTF.

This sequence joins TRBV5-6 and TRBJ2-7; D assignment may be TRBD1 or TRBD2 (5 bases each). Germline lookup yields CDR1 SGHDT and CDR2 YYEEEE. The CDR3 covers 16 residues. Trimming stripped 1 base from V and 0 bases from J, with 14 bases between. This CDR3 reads CASSLWIGTSSYEQYF. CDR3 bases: TGTGCCAGCAGCTTGTGGATTGGGACCAGCTCCTACGAGCAGTACTTC.

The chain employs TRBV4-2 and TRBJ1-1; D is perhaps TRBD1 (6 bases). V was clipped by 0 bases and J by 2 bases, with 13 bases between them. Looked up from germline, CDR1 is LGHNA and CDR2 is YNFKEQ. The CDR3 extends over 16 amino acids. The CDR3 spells CASSQDRDTKNTEAFF. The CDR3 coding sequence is TGTGCCAGCAGCCAAGACCGGGACACTAAAAACACTGAAGCTTTCTTT.

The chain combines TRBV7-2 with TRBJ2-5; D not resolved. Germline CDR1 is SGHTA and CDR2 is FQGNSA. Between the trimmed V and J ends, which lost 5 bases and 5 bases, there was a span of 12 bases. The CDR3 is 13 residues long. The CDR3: CASSPLSGETQYF. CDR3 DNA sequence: TGTGCCAGCAGCCCTCTCTCCGGGGAGACCCAGTACTTC.

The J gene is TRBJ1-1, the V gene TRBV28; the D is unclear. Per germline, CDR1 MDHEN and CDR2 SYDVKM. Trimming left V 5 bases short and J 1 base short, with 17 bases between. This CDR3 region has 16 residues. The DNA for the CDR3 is TGTGCCAGCAGTACTCTGGGCAGCGCTTCGAACACTGAAGCTTTCTTT. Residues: CASSTLGSASNTEAFF. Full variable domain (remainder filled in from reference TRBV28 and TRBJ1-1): DVKVTQSSRYLVKRTGEKVFLECVQDMDHENMFWYRQDPGLGLRLIYFSYDVKMKEKGDIPEGYSVSREKKERFSLILESASTNQTSMYLCASSTLGSASNTEAFFGQGTRLTVV.

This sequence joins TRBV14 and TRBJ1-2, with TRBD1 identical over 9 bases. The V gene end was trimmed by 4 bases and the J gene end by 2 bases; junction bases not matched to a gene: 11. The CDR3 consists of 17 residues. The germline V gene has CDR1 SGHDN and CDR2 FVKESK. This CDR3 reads CASSRVVGQGRNYGYTF. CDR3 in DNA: TGTGCCAGCAGCCGGGTAGTAGGACAGGGGAGGAACTATGGCTACACCTTC. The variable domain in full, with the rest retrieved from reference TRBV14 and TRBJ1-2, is EAGVTQFPSHSVIEKGQTVTLRCDPISGHDNLYWYRRVMGKEIKFLLHFVKESKQDESGMPNNRFLAERTGGTYSTLKVQPAELEDSGVYFCASSRVVGQGRNYGYTFGSGTRLTVV.

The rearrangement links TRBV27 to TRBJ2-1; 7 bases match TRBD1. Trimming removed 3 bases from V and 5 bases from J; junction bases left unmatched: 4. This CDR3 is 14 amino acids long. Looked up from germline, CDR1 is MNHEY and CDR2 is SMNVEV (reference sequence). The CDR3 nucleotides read TGTGCCAGCAGTTTGACAGGGTCGAACAATGAGCAGTTCTTC. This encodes CASSLTGSNNEQFF.

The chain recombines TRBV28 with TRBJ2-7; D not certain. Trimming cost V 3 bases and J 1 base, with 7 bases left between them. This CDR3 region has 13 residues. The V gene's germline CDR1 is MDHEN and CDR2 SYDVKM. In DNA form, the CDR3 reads TGTGCCAGCAGTTTGGCCAGATCCTACGAGCAGTACTTC. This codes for CASSLARSYEQYF.

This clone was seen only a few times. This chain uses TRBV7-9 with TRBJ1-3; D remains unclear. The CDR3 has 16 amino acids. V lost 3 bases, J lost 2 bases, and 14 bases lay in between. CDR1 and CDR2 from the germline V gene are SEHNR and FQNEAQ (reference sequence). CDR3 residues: CASSFPEGSTGNTIYF. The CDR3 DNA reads TGTGCCAGCAGCTTTCCCGAGGGATCAACTGGAAACACCATATATTTT.

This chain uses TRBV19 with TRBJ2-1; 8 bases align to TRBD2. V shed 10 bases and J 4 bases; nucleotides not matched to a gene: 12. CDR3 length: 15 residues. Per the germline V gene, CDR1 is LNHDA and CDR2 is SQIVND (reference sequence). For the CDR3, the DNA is TGTGCCACAGAAGCGGGAGCGGTTCCTTACAATGAGCAGTTCTTC. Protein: CATEAGAVPYNEQFF.